This section outlines one T cell receptor beta chain sequence together with its context. Antigen specificity is unknown. This sample was taken from a study of T cells in Graves' hyperthyroidism and ophthalmopathy. Points from the study as a whole: Most thyroid clonotypes with frequency above 0.001 were detected in blood. Ophthalmopathy, as predicted by the model, came a median approximately 5.9 months after the prediction.

Amplified regions were TCR beta CDR3 sequences from RNA transcripts. Primed by the HTBI set, a first-round RT-PCR was run on the TCR CDR3. TCRdb itself ran the multiplex PCR reads through MiXCR, one entry per CDR3 protein. The repertoire has around 600,000 distinct CDR3 sequences, nearly 45% of them found once; the top ten carry less than 9%. CDR1 ENHRY and CDR2 SYGVKD come from the germline V gene. V gave up 2 bases and J gave up 11 bases, with 15 bases separating them. The CDR3 covers 13 residues. The receptor was derived from an adult man with Graves' disease, either hyperthyroidism or ophthalmopathy (not recorded which). The sample was peripheral blood or thyroid tissue (not recorded which). The chain combines TRBV10-3 with TRBJ1-1, with no clear D. The CDR3, as DNA: TGTGCCATCAGTGAGGGCATGAACACTCAGGCTTTCTTT. This codes for CAISEGMNTQAFF.